This TCR beta chain was obtained from a study of T cell repertoires in cytomegalovirus infection. Study context: Public TCR beta signatures were indicative of both CMV infection and a matching HLA type.

The CDR3 has 12 residues. With 8 bases removed from V and 3 bases from J, the gap between germline ends came to 10 bases. Germline-derived CDR1 and CDR2 are SGHVS and FQNEAQ. A remark on this clonotype: What it binds is not known.

A single record per CDR3 protein comes from TCRdb applying MiXCR to the reads. The table lists 750,000 to 950,000 distinct CDR3 sequences, 25% to 30% of them singletons. The chain links TRBV7-8 to TRBJ2-5, with D tentatively TRBD2 (6 bases). Sequences were derived from cultured CD8+ T cells from PBMCs, sampled from culture after CMV antigen stimulation. The TCR sequence derives from a human donor in good health (CMV status not recorded). Some clones in this sample may be carry-over from other donors' samples. The CDR3 nucleotides read TGTGCCAGCTTAAGGGAGGAAGAGACCCAGTACTTC. It is translated as CASLREEETQYF.